The 24 T cell receptor beta chains listed next were all sequenced from one sample in a study of spatial heterogeneity in lung cancer. TCRdb re-called the 5' RACE reads through MiXCR, storing one row per CDR3 protein. Of some 87,000 distinct CDR3 sequences in the sample, around 8.6% were seen once. The sample's time point: sample taken at primary tumor resection. From tumor, nontumor lung or frozen PBMC, whole RNA was taken unsorted for sequencing. This specimen consisted of PBMCs, obtained at surgery. The receptors originated from a male donor with early-stage non-small cell lung cancer.

This clonotype appeared a few times. The V gene is TRBV20-1, the J gene TRBJ2-3; TRBD2 matches at 10 bases. The CDR3 is 15 residues long. V lost 4 bases to trimming and J lost 1 base; unmatched junction nucleotides: 5. Germline V gene lookup returns CDR1 DFQATT and CDR2 SNEGSKA (reference sequence). CDR3 nucleotides: TGCAGTGCTACATCTACTAGCGGGGGCACAGATACGCAGTATTTT. Residues: CSATSTSGGTDTQYF.

This clonotype has more than one count but fewer than ten. J is TRBJ1-2 and V is TRBV12-3 or TRBV12-4; D might be TRBD1 (5 bases). V was pared by 6 bases and J by 0 bases, with 11 bases between. CDR3 length: 14 amino acids. The CDR3 sequence is CASSDKGANYGYTF. In nucleotides, the CDR3 is TGTGCCAGCAGCGATAAAGGGGCTAACTATGGCTACACCTTC.

This clonotype was observed at least ten times. CDR3 loop: CASSFSGQGFYGYTF. The CDR3 DNA sequence: TGTGCCAGCAGCTTTTCCGGACAGGGGTTCTATGGCTACACCTTC. The V and J genes are TRBV5-5 and TRBJ1-2, with 9 positions matching TRBD1. The ends lost 2 bases at V and 4 bases at J; junction bases unmatched: 6. CDR1 and CDR2 (germline): SGHKS, YYEKEE (reference sequence). This CDR3 region has 15 residues. Filled out from reference TRBV5-5 and TRBJ1-2, the complete variable domain reads DAGVTQSPTHLIKTRGQQVTLRCSPISGHKSVSWYQQVLGQGPQFIFQYYEKEERGRGNFPDRFSARQFPNYSSELNVNALLLGDSALYLCASSFSGQGFYGYTFGSGTRLTVV.

This clonotype was picked up a small number of times. V gene TRBV12-3 or TRBV12-4 combines with J gene TRBJ2-3; the match to TRBD1 covers 10 bases. The CDR3 contains 14 residues. Trimming took 6 bases from V and 5 from J; bases not matched to a gene: 5. The CDR3 sequence: CASSGQGGIDTQYF. The CDR3 DNA reads as TGTGCCAGCAGCGGACAGGGGGGAATAGATACGCAGTATTTT.

This clonotype was recorded at least ten times. The gene calls are TRBV10-3 and TRBJ2-7; tentative D call: TRBD1 (6 bases). The germline CDR1 and CDR2 sequences are ENHRY and SYGVKD. Trimming removed 5 bases at V and 6 bases at J, with 14 bases between. This CDR3 spans 13 amino acids. The CDR3 nucleotides read TGTGCCATCAGTACTTCCGGGACACCCGAGCAGTACTTC. Its protein is CAISTSGTPEQYF.

This clonotype was detected only a few times. The chain employs TRBV11-3 and TRBJ2-1; TRBD2 matches at 8 bases. The germline CDR1 and CDR2 sequences are SGHNT and YENEEA. This CDR3 is built from 16 residues. V dropped 4 bases and J dropped 6; count of bases not matched to a gene: 11. The CDR3 protein is CASSSGAGVFPNEQFF. In DNA form, the CDR3 reads TGTGCCAGCAGCTCGGGAGCGGGAGTCTTCCCCAATGAGCAGTTCTTC.

This clonotype was detected ten times or more. V usage is TRBV7-2 and J usage is TRBJ2-3; no firm D call. V was cut by 1 base and J by 2 bases, with 10 bases left in between. Germline CDR1 reads SGHTA; CDR2 reads FQGNSA. The CDR3 spans 15 residues. Here the CDR3 reads CASSLVASNTDTQYF. DNA for the CDR3: TGTGCCAGCAGCTTAGTGGCCAGTAACACAGATACGCAGTATTTT.

This clonotype has only a few counts. The rearrangement uses TRBV5-1 and TRBJ2-1; 11 bases are a match to TRBD2. This CDR3 contains 16 residues. Trimming cost V 0 bases and J 4 bases; bases outside gene matches: 3. Germline assignment: CDR1 SGHRS and CDR2 YFSETQ. The chain's CDR3 is CASSLVVAGGYNEQFF. CDR3 bases: TGCGCCAGCAGCTTGGTGGTAGCGGGAGGGTACAATGAGCAGTTCTTC.

This clonotype has a count of ten or more. The chain uses TRBV2 and TRBJ1-1; 8 nucleotides match TRBD1. The CDR3 runs to 12 residues. J lost 2 bases, V lost 8 bases, and 1 base had no gene match. The germline V gene encodes CDR1 SNHLY and CDR2 FYNNEI. CDR3 in DNA: TGTGCCAGCGGGACAGGTAACACTGAAGCTTTCTTT. Translating gives CASGTGNTEAFF.

This clonotype has only a few counts. The V gene is TRBV5-1, the J gene TRBJ2-4, with TRBD2 matching over 9 bases. V gave up 0 bases and J gave up 8 bases; unmatched junction bases: 6. The CDR3 covers 15 residues. The germline V gene has CDR1 SGHRS and CDR2 YFSETQ. CDR3 bases: TGCGCCAGCAGCTTGGATAGCGGGAGCGGGGACATTCAGTACTTC. Its translation: CASSLDSGSGDIQYF.

At least ten counts were recorded for this clonotype. This rearrangement joins TRBV19 to TRBJ2-1, with D maybe TRBD1 (5 bases). Germline CDR1 reads LNHDA; CDR2 reads SQIVND (reference sequence). Trimming stripped 3 bases from V and 0 bases from J, with 12 bases between. This CDR3 is 16 amino acids long. CDR3 loop: CASSIRAKLSYNEQFF. The CDR3 DNA sequence: TGTGCCAGTAGTATCAGGGCTAAACTCTCCTACAATGAGCAGTTCTTC.

This clonotype showed up just a few times. This chain links TRBV6-2 or TRBV6-3 with TRBJ2-7, with D perhaps matching TRBD2 (5 bases). Germline V gene data show CDR1 as MNHEY and CDR2 as SVGEGT. The CDR3 covers 14 residues. Trimming removed 3 bases from V and 6 bases from J, with 15 bases in between. The CDR3 loop is CASSYGSGRGEQYF. CDR3 sequence (DNA): TGTGCCAGCAGTTATGGAAGCGGACGGGGCGAGCAGTACTTC.

This clonotype was counted only a few times. The chain carries TRBV30 and TRBJ2-3, with 12 bases that match TRBD2. The germline gives CDR1 GTSNPN, CDR2 SVGIG (reference sequence). V shed 2 bases, J shed 5 bases, and the junction held 14 bases outside the gene matches. This CDR3 comprises 18 residues. As DNA, the CDR3 is TGTGCCTGGAGTCTTATTTTTGCTAGCGGGGGGGCCCGAGATACGCAGTATTTT. Amino acids: CAWSLIFASGGARDTQYF.

The table lists this clonotype with a few counts. J is TRBJ2-7 and V is TRBV7-9; 9 positions agree with TRBD1. V was pared by 3 bases and J by 0 bases, with 3 bases of the junction left unmatched. Per germline, CDR1 SEHNR and CDR2 FQNEAQ (reference sequence). The CDR3 sequence is 15 residues long. CDR3 DNA: TGTGCCAGCAGCTTCCAACAGGGGGCCTCCTACGAGCAGTACTTC. Translating gives CASSFQQGASYEQYF.

This clonotype was detected many times. The chain has TRBV12-3 or TRBV12-4 and TRBJ2-2; TRBD1 might be the D (5 bases). CDR3 length: 13 residues. V lost 6 bases to trimming and J lost 6 bases, with 11 bases between them. CDR3 in amino acids: CASSPQGAGELFF. As DNA, the CDR3 is TGTGCCAGCAGCCCTCAGGGTGCCGGGGAGCTGTTTTTT.

This clonotype was detected a few times. The rearrangement joins TRBV6-1 to TRBJ2-3, with D maybe TRBD1 (5 bases). Germline V CDR1 and CDR2: MNHNS, SASEGT. Trimming took off 4 bases at V and 5 bases at J, with 7 bases between the two ends. The CDR3 extends over 12 amino acids. In nucleotides, the CDR3 is TGTGCCAGCAGTGCCCAGGGAGATACGCAGTATTTT. This translates into CASSAQGDTQYF.

The J gene is TRBJ2-3, the V gene TRBV9; D gene ambiguous. Trimming left V 0 bases short and J 1 base short, with 6 bases between. Germline CDR1 and CDR2: SGDLS and YYNGEE. This CDR3 comprises 14 residues. The CDR3 is CASSVEQRTDTQYF. In nucleotides, the CDR3 is TGTGCCAGCAGCGTAGAGCAACGCACAGATACGCAGTATTTT. Variable domain in full (rest from reference TRBV9 and TRBJ2-3): DSGVTQTPKHLITATGQRVTLRCSPRSGDLSVYWYQQSLDQGLQFLIQYYNGEERAKGNILERFSAQQFPDLHSELNLSSLELGDSALYFCASSVEQRTDTQYFGPGTRLTVL.

In its sample, this clonotype was seen many times. This chain links TRBV5-1 with TRBJ2-4, with unresolved D. CDR1 and CDR2 from the germline V gene are SGHRS and YFSETQ. The CDR3 contains 13 residues. The germline V and J ends were trimmed by 2 bases and 10 bases, with 13 bases remaining between them. CDR3 loop: CASSFGHSDIQYF. CDR3 DNA sequence: TGCGCCAGCAGCTTCGGTCATTCCGATATTCAGTACTTC.

This clonotype has a handful of counts. The V gene is TRBV2, the J gene TRBJ1-4; D remains ambiguous. This CDR3 has 11 amino acids. V was shortened by 6 bases and J by 11 bases, with 10 bases between the two germline ends. In germline, CDR1 is SNHLY, CDR2 FYNNEI. The CDR3, as DNA: TGTGCCAGCAGCGTAAGTTGGAAACTGTTTTTT. Its protein is CASSVSWKLFF.

In this sample, this clonotype turned up many times. V and J are TRBV10-3 and TRBJ2-7; no firm D call. The CDR3 runs 15 residues. Germline V gene data show CDR1 as ENHRY and CDR2 as SYGVKD. The V end lost 0 bases, the J end lost 2 bases, and 11 bases lay between the germline ends. The CDR3 spells CAISESSAGAYEQYF. The CDR3 region has the DNA TGTGCCATCAGTGAGTCGTCGGCAGGAGCCTACGAGCAGTACTTC.

This clonotype was recorded at least ten times. V gene TRBV2 combines with J gene TRBJ1-5, with 8 bases that match TRBD1. Germline values: CDR1 SNHLY, CDR2 FYNNEI. The CDR3 loop spans 14 amino acids. With 6 bases clipped from V and 0 bases from J, the junction kept 1 base outside the gene matches. CDR3 region: CASSGQGSNQPQHF. DNA of the CDR3: TGTGCCAGCAGCGGACAGGGTAGCAATCAGCCCCAGCATTTT.

This clonotype was found many times. The V call is TRBV7-9, the J call TRBJ2-3; unclear D gene. V shed 4 bases and J shed 6 bases, with 5 bases lying between them. Germline V gives CDR1 SEHNR, CDR2 FQNEAQ (reference sequence). The CDR3 loop spans 11 amino acids. CDR3 coding DNA: TGTGCCAGCAGCTCCGTGGATACGCAGTATTTT. Protein: CASSSVDTQYF.

This clonotype was counted at least ten times. The chain employs TRBV4-3 and TRBJ2-7; 8 bases map to TRBD2. Losses at the gene ends were 0 bases for V and 2 bases for J; bases not matched to a gene: 6. The CDR3 extends over 16 amino acids. From germline, CDR1 is LGHNA and CDR2 YSLEER. Here the CDR3 reads CASSQDRGTRPYEQYF. CDR3 nucleotides: TGCGCCAGCAGCCAAGATAGAGGGACTAGACCCTACGAGCAGTACTTC.

The V gene is TRBV28, the J gene TRBJ2-5; D remains unclear. Germline-derived CDR1 and CDR2 are MDHEN and SYDVKM. The CDR3 spans 14 residues. V was clipped by 1 base and J by 1 base, with 7 bases between them. The CDR3, as DNA: TGTGCCAGCAGTTTATCCAGGACCCAAGAGACCCAGTACTTC. It yields the protein CASSLSRTQETQYF.